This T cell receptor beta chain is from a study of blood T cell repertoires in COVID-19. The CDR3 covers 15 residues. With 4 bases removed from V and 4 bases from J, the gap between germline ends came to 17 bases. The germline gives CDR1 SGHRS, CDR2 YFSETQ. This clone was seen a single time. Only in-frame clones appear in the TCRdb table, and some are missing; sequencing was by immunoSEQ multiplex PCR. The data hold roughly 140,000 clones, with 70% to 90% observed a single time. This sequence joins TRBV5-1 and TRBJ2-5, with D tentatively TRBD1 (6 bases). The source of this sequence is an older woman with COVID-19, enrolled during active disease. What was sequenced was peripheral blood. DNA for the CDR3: TGCGCCAGCAGCGTGAACAGGGCCAGCCTAGAGACCCAGTACTTC. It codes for CASSVNRASLETQYF.